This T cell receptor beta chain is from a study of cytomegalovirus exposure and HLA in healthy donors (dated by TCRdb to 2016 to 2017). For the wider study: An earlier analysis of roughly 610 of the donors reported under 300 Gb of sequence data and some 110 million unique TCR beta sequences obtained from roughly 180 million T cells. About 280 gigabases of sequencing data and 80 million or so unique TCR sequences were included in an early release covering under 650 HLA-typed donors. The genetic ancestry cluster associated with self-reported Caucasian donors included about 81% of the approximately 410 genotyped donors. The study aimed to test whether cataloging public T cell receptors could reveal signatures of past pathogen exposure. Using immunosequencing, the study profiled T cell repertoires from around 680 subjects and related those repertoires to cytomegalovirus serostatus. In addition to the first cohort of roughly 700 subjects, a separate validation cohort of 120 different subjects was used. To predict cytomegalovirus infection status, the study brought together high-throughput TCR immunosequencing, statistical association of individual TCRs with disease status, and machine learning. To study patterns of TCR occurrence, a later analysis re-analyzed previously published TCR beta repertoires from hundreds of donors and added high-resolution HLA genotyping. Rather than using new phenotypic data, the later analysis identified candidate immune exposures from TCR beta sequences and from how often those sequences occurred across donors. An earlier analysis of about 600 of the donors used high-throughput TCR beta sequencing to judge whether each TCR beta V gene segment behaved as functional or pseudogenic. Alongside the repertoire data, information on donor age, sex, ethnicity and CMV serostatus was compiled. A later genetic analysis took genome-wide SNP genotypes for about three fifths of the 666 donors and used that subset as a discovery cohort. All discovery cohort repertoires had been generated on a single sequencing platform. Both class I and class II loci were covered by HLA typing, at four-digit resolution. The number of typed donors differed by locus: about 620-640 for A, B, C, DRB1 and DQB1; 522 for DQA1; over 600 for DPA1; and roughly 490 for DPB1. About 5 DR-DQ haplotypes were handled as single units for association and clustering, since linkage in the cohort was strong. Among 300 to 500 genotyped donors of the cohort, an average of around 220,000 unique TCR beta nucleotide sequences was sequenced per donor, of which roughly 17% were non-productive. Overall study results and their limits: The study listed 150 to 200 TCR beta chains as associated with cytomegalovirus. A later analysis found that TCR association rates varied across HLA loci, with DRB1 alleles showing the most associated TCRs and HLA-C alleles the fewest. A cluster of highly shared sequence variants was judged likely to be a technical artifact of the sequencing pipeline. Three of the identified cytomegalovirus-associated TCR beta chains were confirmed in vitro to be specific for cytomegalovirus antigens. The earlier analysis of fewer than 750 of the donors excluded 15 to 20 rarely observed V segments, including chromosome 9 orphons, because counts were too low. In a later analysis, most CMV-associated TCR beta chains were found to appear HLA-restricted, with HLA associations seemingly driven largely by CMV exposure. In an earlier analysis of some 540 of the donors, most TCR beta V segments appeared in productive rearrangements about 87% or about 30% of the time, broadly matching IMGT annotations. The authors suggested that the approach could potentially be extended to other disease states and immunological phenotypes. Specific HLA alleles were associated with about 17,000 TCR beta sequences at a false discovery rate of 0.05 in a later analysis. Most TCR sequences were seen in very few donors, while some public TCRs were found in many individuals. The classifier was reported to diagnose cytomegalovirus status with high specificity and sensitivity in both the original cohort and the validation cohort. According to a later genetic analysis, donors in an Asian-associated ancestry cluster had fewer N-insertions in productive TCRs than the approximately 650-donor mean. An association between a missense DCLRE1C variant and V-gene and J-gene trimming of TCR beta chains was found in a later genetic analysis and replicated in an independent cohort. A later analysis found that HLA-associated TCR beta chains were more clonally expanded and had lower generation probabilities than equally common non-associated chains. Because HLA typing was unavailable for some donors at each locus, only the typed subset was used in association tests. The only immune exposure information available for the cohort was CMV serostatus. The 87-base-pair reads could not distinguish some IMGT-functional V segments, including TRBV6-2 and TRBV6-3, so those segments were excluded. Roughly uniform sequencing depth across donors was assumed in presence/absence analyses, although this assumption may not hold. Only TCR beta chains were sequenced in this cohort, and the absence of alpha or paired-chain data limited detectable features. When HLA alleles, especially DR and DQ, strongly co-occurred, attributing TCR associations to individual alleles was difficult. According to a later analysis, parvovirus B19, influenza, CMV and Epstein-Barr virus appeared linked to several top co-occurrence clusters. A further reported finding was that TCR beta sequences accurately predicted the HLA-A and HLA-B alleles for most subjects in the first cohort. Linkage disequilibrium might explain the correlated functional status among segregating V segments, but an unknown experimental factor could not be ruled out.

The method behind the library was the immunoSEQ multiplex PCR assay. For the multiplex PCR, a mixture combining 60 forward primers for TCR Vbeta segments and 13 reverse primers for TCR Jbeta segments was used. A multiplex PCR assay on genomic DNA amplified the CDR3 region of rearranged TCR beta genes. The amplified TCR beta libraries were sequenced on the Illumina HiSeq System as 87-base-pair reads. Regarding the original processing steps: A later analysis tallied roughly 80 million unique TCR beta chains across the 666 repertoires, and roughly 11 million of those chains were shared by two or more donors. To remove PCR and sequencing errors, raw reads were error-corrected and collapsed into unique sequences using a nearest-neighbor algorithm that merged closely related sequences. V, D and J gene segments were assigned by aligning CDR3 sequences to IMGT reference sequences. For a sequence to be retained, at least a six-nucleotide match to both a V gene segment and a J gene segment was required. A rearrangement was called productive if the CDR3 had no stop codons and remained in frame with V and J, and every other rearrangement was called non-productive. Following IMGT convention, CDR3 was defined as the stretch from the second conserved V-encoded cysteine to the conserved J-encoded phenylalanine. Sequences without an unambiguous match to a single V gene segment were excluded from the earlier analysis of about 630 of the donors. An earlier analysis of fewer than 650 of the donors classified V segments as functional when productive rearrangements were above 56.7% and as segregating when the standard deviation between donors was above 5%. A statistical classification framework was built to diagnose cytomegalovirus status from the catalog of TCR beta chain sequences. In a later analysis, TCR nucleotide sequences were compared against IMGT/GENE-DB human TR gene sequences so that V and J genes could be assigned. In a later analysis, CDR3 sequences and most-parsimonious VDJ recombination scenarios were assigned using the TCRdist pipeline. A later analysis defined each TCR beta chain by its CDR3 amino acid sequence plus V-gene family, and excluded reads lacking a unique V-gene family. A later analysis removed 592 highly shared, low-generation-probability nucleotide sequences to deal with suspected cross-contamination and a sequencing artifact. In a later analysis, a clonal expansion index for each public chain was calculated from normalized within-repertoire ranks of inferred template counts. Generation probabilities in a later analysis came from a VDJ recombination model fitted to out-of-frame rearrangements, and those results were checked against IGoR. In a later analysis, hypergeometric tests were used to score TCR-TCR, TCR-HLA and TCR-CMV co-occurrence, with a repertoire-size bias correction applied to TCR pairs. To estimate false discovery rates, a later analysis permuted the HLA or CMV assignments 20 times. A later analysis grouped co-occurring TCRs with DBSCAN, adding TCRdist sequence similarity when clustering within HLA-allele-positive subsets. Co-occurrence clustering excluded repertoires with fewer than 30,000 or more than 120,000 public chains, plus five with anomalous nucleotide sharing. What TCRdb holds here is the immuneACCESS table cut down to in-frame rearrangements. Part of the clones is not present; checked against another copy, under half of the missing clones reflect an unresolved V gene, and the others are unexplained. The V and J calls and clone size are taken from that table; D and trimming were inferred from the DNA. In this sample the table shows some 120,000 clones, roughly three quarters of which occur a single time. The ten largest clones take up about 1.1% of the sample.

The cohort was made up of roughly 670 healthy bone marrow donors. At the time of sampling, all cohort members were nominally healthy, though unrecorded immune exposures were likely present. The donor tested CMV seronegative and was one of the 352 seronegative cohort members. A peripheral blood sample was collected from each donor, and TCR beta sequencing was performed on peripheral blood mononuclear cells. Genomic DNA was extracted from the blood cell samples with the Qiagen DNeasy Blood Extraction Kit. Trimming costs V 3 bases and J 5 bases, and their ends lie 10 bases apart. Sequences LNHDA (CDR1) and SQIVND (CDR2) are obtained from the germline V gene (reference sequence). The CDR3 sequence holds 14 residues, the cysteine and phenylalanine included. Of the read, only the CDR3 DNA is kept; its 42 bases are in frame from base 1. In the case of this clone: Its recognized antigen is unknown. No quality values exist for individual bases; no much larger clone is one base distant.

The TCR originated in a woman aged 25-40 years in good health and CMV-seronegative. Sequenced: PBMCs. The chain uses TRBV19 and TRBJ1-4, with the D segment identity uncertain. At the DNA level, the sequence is TGTGCCAGTAGTATCTTGGCCGCCAATGAAAAACTGTTTTTT. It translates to CASSILAANEKLFF. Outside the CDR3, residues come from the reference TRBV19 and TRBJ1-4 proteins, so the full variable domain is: DGGITQSPKYLFRKEGQNVTLSCEQNLNHDAMYWYRQDPGQGLRLIYYSQIVNDFQKGDIAEGYSVSREKKESFPLTVTSAQKNPTAFYLCASSILAANEKLFFGSGTQLSVL.